These T cell receptor beta chains were read from a single sample in a study of blood T cell repertoires in COVID-19. Data came from immunoSEQ multiplex PCR; TCRdb stores just in-frame clones and leaves some out. The repertoire has tens of thousands of clones, about nine tenths of them found once; the top ten carry around a fifth. The sequencing input was peripheral blood. All receptors derive from a man aged 50 to 60 with active COVID-19. The CDR3 runs from the conserved cysteine through the conserved F or W.

TRBV7-3	TRBJ2-1	CASSSSGISYNEQFF
TRBV4-2	TRBJ2-7	CASSPTSFTYEQYF
TRBV2	TRBJ1-5	CASSTGVTSNQPQHF
TRBV6-5	TRBJ1-5	CASRGGGDTYQPQHF
TRBV28	TRBJ2-1	CAIRLAGVNEQFF
TRBV9	TRBJ2-3	CASSETGLAGFSTDTQYF
TRBV7-3	TRBJ2-1	CASSPTPTDTFNEQFF
TRBV28	TRBJ1-2	CASSLEDPPGTTNYGYTF
TRBV24-1	TRBJ2-1	CATSNRLQEFF
TRBV28	TRBJ1-3	CASSLSGSPRNTIYF
TRBV19	TRBJ2-1	CAIPDRGRDEQFF